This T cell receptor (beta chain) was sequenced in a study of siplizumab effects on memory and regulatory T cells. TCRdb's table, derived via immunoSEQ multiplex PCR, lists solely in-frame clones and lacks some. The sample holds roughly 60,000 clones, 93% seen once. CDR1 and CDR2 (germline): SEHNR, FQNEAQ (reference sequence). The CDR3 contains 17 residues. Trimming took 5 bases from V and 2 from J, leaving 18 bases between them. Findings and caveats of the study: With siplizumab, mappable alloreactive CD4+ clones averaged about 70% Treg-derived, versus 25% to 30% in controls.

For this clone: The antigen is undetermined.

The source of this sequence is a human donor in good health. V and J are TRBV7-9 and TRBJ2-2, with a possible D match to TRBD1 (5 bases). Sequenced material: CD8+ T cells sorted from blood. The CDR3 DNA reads TGTGCCAGCAGCCCCCCCGCAGTAGGGGAAAACACCGGGGAGCTGTTTTTT. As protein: CASSPPAVGENTGELFF.